This T cell receptor (beta chain) came from a study of T-cell reconstitution after alpha-beta-depleted transplantation in children. TCRbeta library construction was performed incorporating unique molecular identifiers. Via MiXCR, TCRdb re-called the PCR reads, giving one row per CDR3 protein. The data hold about 360,000 distinct CDR3 sequences, with more than 10% observed a single time. CDR1 and CDR2 (germline): SGHRS, YFSETQ. CDR3 length equals 12 residues. There are a few counts of this clonotype. An end of the junction differs from the germline gene, which may be a read error. The rearrangement uses TRBV5-1 and TRBJ1-1, with 7 bases fitting TRBD1. The receptor comes from a human donor who donated a stem cell graft to a child with Fanconi anemia. Here the sequenced sample was PBMCs, taken from the stem cell graft. In DNA, the CDR3 is TGCGCCAGCAGCTTGGCCCTAGGGGGCAAGGTCTTT. This encodes CASSLALGGKVF.